This T cell receptor beta chain stems from a study of CD4 and CD8 cells across lung adenocarcinoma regions. TCRdb reanalysed the PCR reads using MiXCR and keeps one entry per CDR3 protein. Here the sample spans roughly 19,000 distinct CDR3 sequences, 51% being singletons. The CDR3 runs 18 residues. Germline CDR1 MNHEY, CDR2 SVGAGI. Donors had localized lung adenocarcinoma, a non-small cell lung cancer. The chain joins TRBV6-5 to TRBJ2-2; the D gene could be TRBD1 or TRBD2 (5 bases each). The J call may not be correct, given that the DNA end is closer to TRBJ2-3. The specimen was CD8+ T cells from the center of a lung tumor. This TCR derives from a female donor with lung adenocarcinoma. The CD4 and CD8 labels of this study may be unreliable. The CDR3 is CASSYLNLPAGSTGEQYF. The CDR3 bases are TGTGCCAGCAGTTACCTGAACCTCCCGGCTGGGAGCACAGGTGAGCAGTATTTT.